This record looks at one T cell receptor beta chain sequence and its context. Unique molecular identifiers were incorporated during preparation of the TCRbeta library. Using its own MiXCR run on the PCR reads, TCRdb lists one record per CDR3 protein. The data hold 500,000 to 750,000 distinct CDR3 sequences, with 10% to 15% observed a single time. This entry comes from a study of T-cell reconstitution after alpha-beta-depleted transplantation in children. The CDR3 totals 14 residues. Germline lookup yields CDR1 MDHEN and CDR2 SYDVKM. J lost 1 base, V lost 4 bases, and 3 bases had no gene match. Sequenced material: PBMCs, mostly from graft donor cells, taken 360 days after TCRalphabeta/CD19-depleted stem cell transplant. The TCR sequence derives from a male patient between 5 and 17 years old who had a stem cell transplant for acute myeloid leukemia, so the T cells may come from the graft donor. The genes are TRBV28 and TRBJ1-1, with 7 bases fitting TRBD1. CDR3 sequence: CASSYRGANTEAFF. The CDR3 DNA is TGTGCCAGCAGTTACAGGGGTGCGAACACTGAAGCTTTCTTT.